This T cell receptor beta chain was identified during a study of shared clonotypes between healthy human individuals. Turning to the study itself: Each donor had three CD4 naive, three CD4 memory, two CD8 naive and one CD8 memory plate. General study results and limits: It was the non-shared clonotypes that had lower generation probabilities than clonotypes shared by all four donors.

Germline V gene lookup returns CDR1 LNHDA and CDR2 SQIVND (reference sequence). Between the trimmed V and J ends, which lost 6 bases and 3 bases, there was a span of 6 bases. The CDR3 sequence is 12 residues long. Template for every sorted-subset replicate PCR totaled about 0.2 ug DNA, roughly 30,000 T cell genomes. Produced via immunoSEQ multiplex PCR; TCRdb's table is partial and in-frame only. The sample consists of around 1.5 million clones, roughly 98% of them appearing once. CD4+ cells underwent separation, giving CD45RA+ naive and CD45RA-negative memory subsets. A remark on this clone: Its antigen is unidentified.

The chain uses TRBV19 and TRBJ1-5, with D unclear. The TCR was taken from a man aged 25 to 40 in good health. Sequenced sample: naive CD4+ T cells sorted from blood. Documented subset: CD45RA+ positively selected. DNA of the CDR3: TGTGCCAGTAGCCAGAACAATCAGCCCCAGCATTTT. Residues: CASSQNNQPQHF.